This T cell receptor (beta chain) was profiled in a study of T cell responses to AZD1222 COVID-19 vaccine (dated by TCRdb to the early 2020s). For the wider study: TCR sequencing was performed for more than 230 trial participants, of whom roughly 200 were given two doses of AZD1222 and some 26 were given two doses of MenACWY control vaccine. Enrollment into the trials was organized by age into subgroups of 18-55, 56-69 and 70-plus years, and those subgroups contained about 160, 30 and 59 TCR-sequenced participants, respectively. Beyond this particular receptor, the publication reports: Because no day 14 peak-response samples were available, repertoires were characterized only after the peak T cell response. Spike-specific TCR breadth and depth rose significantly after two AZD1222 doses compared with day 0 and with MenACWY recipients. Vaccine-associated CD4 TCRs spanned the whole spike protein, with dominant responses in regions 160-218 and 743-854. Participants were mostly white British and included more females than males, and it was suggested by the authors that clonal diversity may have been underestimated. In the small 56-69-year group, the increase in depth fell short of significance, most likely because of low power. Epitopes outside the regions mutated in the B.1.351 and B.1.1.7 variants were reportedly recognized by nearly half of the unique spike-specific TCRs. Conclusions about previously exposed vaccinees were limited because only six AZD1222 recipients were SARS-CoV-2 seropositive at baseline.

The sample's time point, from its label and the paper: baseline before first vaccination. The treatment or condition label on this specimen signifies: meningococcal conjugate vaccine given as trial control. Vaccinee samples came from UK trials COV001 and COV002, including a single-blind randomized controlled phase 2/3 trial of AZD1222 (ChAdOx1 nCoV-19) in healthy adults. For TCRbeta chain sequencing, PBMC samples were collected from trial participants at day 0 and at day 28 after the second dose. The CDR3 regions of human TCRbeta chains were analyzed by immunosequencing. The authors' analysis ran thus. Repertoire TCRs were matched against a reference library of SARS-CoV-2-specific TCRs generated with the MIRA antigen-specificity platform. Breadth was defined as the fraction of unique TCRs that were SARS-CoV-2-associated. Depth was defined as the fraction of total T cells that were SARS-CoV-2-associated. Using the MIRA data, each spike-specific TCR was assigned both to the spike region to which the TCR was reactive and to a CD4 or CD8 class. Log10-transformed breadth and depth values were compared by one-way ANOVA with Sidak's multiple comparisons tests. Drawn from immuneACCESS, this table holds only the in-frame rearrangements with V and J called that TCRdb kept. Clones are partly lost; checked studies trace under half to an unresolved V gene and leave the rest unexplained. V, J and clone size reflect that table, while D and trimming were determined from the DNA. The sample table shows around 160,000 clones, and 80% to 85% are seen once. The ten largest make up around 4.3% of the sample.

Compared with germline, V lacks 4 bases and J lacks 4 bases; bases without a gene match: 4. CDR1 and CDR2 are drawn from the germline V gene (reference sequence): SGHNT, YYREEE. The CDR3 sequence holds 15 residues, the cysteine and phenylalanine included. Of all the DNA, just the CDR3 is kept, 45 bases in frame from base 1. Turning to this clone: Its antigen target is currently unknown. No base-level quality is on record; no much larger clone is a single base apart.

The TCR originated in an adult in good health. Recombination connected TRBV5-4 to TRBJ2-1, and TRBD2 aligns with 11 junction nucleotides. Sequenced material: peripheral blood, taken on day 0 of MenACWY control vaccination. This receptor has the CDR3 CASSPTSGVYNEQFF. The DNA is TGTGCCAGCAGCCCGACTAGCGGGGTGTACAATGAGCAGTTCTTC.